Below, 29 T cell receptor beta chains from the same sample are listed, as sequenced in a study of cytomegalovirus exposure and HLA in healthy donors. Repertoires were generated with immunoSEQ multiplex PCR, while TCRdb's copy carries only in-frame clones and drops some. The sample includes a few hundred thousand clones, more than 75% of them seen just once. Sequenced sample: PBMCs. The source of these receptors is a woman under 30 in good health and CMV-seronegative.

The rearrangement links TRBV5-1 to TRBJ2-2, with 7 bases identical to TRBD1. Germline assignment: CDR1 SGHRS and CDR2 YFSETQ. Trimming took 0 bases from V and 4 from J; bases not matched to a gene: 6. There are 16 residues in the CDR3. The CDR3 protein is CASSLVERGRTGELFF. CDR3 DNA: TGCGCCAGCAGCTTGGTAGAGAGGGGGCGCACCGGGGAGCTGTTTTTT.

V and J are TRBV9 and TRBJ2-4; no clear D gene. The V gene lost 0 bases and the J gene lost 8 bases, with 18 bases spanning the gap. CDR3 length equals 16 residues. The germline V gene encodes CDR1 SGDLS and CDR2 YYNGEE. The CDR3 region is CASSVDFYGDLDIQYF. In DNA form, the CDR3 reads TGTGCCAGCAGCGTAGATTTCTATGGAGACCTCGACATTCAGTACTTC.

The genes are TRBV6-5 and TRBJ2-7, with 7 bases fitting TRBD1. The V gene end was trimmed by 0 bases and the J gene end by 3 bases; junction bases not matched to a gene: 5. Per germline, CDR1 MNHEY and CDR2 SVGAGI. The CDR3 is 15 amino acids. The CDR3 here is CASSYSSHRGYEQYF. In DNA, the CDR3 is TGTGCCAGCAGTTACTCCAGCCACAGGGGCTACGAGCAGTACTTC.

The rearrangement uses TRBV10-1 and TRBJ1-2; 8 bases fit TRBD1. CDR3 size: 13 residues. The germline CDR1 and CDR2 sequences are WNHNN and SYGVQD (reference sequence). J was trimmed by 4 bases and V by 6 bases; bases with no gene match: 4. CDR3 sequence reads: CASSMDRAYGYTF. CDR3 coding DNA: TGCGCCAGCAGCATGGACAGGGCCTATGGCTACACCTTC.

The V gene is TRBV11-2, the J gene TRBJ2-7; 13 bases are a match to TRBD2. This CDR3 region has 16 residues. Germline trimming cut 4 bases from V and 3 bases from J; bases unmatched to any gene: 6. Germline CDR1 reads SGHAT; CDR2 reads FQNNGV. The CDR3 protein is CASSSGTSGNNYEQYF. DNA for the CDR3: TGTGCCAGCAGCTCTGGGACTAGCGGGAACAACTACGAGCAGTACTTC.

V gene TRBV28 combines with J gene TRBJ2-5; possibly TRBD2 for D (6 bases). V lost 3 bases, J lost 7 bases, and 24 bases lay in between. The CDR3 runs 17 residues. Germline V gene sequence: CDR1 MDHEN, CDR2 SYDVKM. CDR3 sequence: CASSFKSTGLSKGTQYF. The CDR3 nucleotides are TGTGCCAGCAGTTTTAAATCTACGGGACTCTCAAAGGGGACCCAGTACTTC.

This clone was seen only once. The chain carries TRBV7-2 and TRBJ1-1; 7 bases fit TRBD1. The V gene end was trimmed by 1 base and the J gene end by 0 bases; junction bases not matched to a gene: 5. The V gene's germline CDR1 is SGHTA and CDR2 FQGNSA. This CDR3 comprises 16 residues. The CDR3 region has the DNA TGTGCCAGCAGCTTAGAACAGGGGCGATTGAACACTGAAGCTTTCTTT. This codes for CASSLEQGRLNTEAFF.

V and J are TRBV6-1 and TRBJ1-5, with 7 positions matching TRBD1. Germline V CDR1 and CDR2: MNHNS, SASEGT. The length of the CDR3 is 14 residues. J was trimmed by 0 bases and V by 10 bases; bases with no gene match: 6. DNA for the CDR3: TGTGCCATCTATACAGGGGCTAGCAATCAGCCCCAGCATTTT. Translation: CAIYTGASNQPQHF.

This clone has only a few counts. A junction end diverges from the germline sequence, so it may reflect a read error. This chain links TRBV2 with TRBJ1-2; D call uncertain. Germline CDR1 SNHLY, CDR2 FYNNEI. The CDR3 is 11 residues long. CDR3 amino acids: CAGRSNYGYTF. The CDR3 coding sequence is TGTGCCGGCAGGTCAAACTATGGCTACACCTTC. The full variable domain, completed using reference TRBV2 and TRBJ1-2, is EPEVTQTPSHQVTQMGQEVILRCVPISNHLYFYWYRQILGQKVEFLVSFYNNEISEKSEIFDDQFSVERPDGSNFTLKIRSTKLEDSAMYFCAGRSNYGYTFGSGTRLTVV.

The chain recombines TRBV27 with TRBJ1-1; 8 bases map to TRBD1. The germline V gene encodes CDR1 MNHEY and CDR2 SMNVEV (reference sequence). Losses at the gene ends were 4 bases for V and 2 bases for J; bases not matched to a gene: 3. CDR3 length: 14 amino acids. DNA of the CDR3: TGTGCCAGCAGTTACCAGGGGGCAAACACTGAAGCTTTCTTT. Its translation: CASSYQGANTEAFF.

This rearrangement joins TRBV19 to TRBJ2-7, with 8 bases that match TRBD1. Looked up from germline, CDR1 is LNHDA and CDR2 is SQIVND (reference sequence). The junction had 16 bases not matched to a gene; V was cut back by 5 bases and J by 4 bases. The CDR3 spans 17 residues. This CDR3 is CASSAFGLDRGGYEQYF. CDR3 DNA sequence: TGTGCCAGTAGTGCTTTTGGCCTTGACAGGGGTGGATACGAGCAGTACTTC.

This clone was observed a single time. This chain links TRBV10-3 with TRBJ2-7, with 10 bases aligning to TRBD2. V was pared by 3 bases and J by 2 bases, with 4 bases of the junction left unmatched. The CDR3 runs 15 residues. Germline V lookup: CDR1 ENHRY, CDR2 SYGVKD. The CDR3 loop reads CAISELAGYTYEQYF. CDR3 nucleotide sequence: TGTGCCATCAGTGAACTAGCGGGATACACCTACGAGCAGTACTTC.

V and J are TRBV19 and TRBJ2-5; 7 bases fit TRBD2. The germline V gene encodes CDR1 LNHDA and CDR2 SQIVND (reference sequence). The ends lost 7 bases at V and 4 bases at J; junction bases unmatched: 9. CDR3 size: 14 residues. The CDR3 here is CASTPGGGLETQYF. The DNA for the CDR3 is TGTGCCAGTACCCCGGGAGGAGGGCTAGAGACCCAGTACTTC.

The genes are TRBV10-3 and TRBJ2-7; 16 bases match TRBD2. Trimming at V came to 2 bases and at J to 5 bases, leaving 9 bases not matched to a gene. Germline CDR1 ENHRY, CDR2 SYGVKD. The CDR3 runs to 18 residues. The CDR3 spells CAISEPGLAGGLTNEQYF. The CDR3 DNA sequence: TGTGCCATCAGTGAGCCGGGACTAGCGGGAGGGCTTACCAACGAGCAGTACTTC.

Turning to this clone: The same CDR3 can be traced to other DNA sequences in this sample. V and J are TRBV5-1 and TRBJ2-5, with 11 positions matching TRBD1. This CDR3 comprises 14 residues. The J segment lost 5 bases and the V segment lost 3 bases, leaving 3 bases of the junction unmatched. The germline V gene has CDR1 SGHRS and CDR2 YFSETQ. CDR3 bases: TGCGCCAGCAGCTCCGGGACAGGGGGGGAGACCCAGTACTTC. This codes for CASSSGTGGETQYF.

The rearrangement joins TRBV7-8 to TRBJ2-1; TRBD2 agrees at 14 bases. This CDR3 spans 18 amino acids. Germline loops: CDR1 SGHVS, CDR2 FQNEAQ. V gave up 3 bases and J gave up 7 bases; unmatched junction bases: 11. CDR3 in DNA: TGTGCCAGCAGCTTTACGTCCGGGACTAGCGGGAGAAGGAATGAGCAGTTCTTC. Residues: CASSFTSGTSGRRNEQFF.

The chain combines TRBV15 with TRBJ2-1, with 7 positions matching TRBD1. There are 16 residues in the CDR3. The germline V gene encodes CDR1 LNHNV and CDR2 YYDKDF (reference sequence). Trimming removed 4 bases from V and 4 bases from J; junction bases left unmatched: 10. CDR3 sequence reads: CATSTARDRLYNEQFF. The CDR3 nucleotides read TGTGCCACCAGCACCGCCCGGGACAGATTATACAATGAGCAGTTCTTC. Based on the CDR3 plus reference TRBV15 and TRBJ2-1, the full variable domain is DAMVIQNPRYQVTQFGKPVTLSCSQTLNHNVMYWYQQKSSQAPKLLFHYYDKDFNNEADTPDNFQSRRPNTSFCFLDIRSPGLGDTAMYLCATSTARDRLYNEQFFGPGTRLTVL.

The chain joins TRBV18 to TRBJ2-1; 11 bases match TRBD1. V was clipped by 5 bases and J by 6 bases; unmatched bases: 6. There are 15 residues in the CDR3. The germline CDR1 and CDR2 sequences are KGHSH and LQKENI. The CDR3 protein is CASSYTGTGGNEQFF. The DNA for the CDR3 is TGTGCCAGCTCATACACCGGGACAGGGGGCAATGAGCAGTTCTTC. The entire variable domain, with the rest obtained from reference TRBV18 and TRBJ2-1, is as follows: NAGVMQNPRHLVRRRGQEARLRCSPMKGHSHVYWYRQLPEEGLKFMVYLQKENIIDESGMPKERFSAEFPKEGPSILRIQQVVRGDSAAYFCASSYTGTGGNEQFFGPGTRLTVL.

This clone showed up just once. J is TRBJ2-1 and V is TRBV2, with TRBD2 matching over 10 bases. CDR1 is SNHLY, CDR2 FYNNEI, per germline. V trimming: 5 bases; J trimming: 7 bases; junction bases outside the gene matches: 2. This CDR3 is built from 13 residues. Here the CDR3 DNA reads TGTGCCAGCAGTAGCGGGAGGGTGAATGAGCAGTTCTTC. It is translated as CASSSGRVNEQFF.

This chain connects TRBV4-1 to TRBJ2-1; 8 bases agree with TRBD2. Germline V gene data show CDR1 as MGHRA and CDR2 as YSYEKL. The length of the CDR3 is 13 residues. With V trimmed by 6 bases and J by 5 bases, 3 bases remained unmatched. The CDR3 sequence: CASRGLADNEQFF. The CDR3 nucleotides are TGCGCCAGCAGAGGACTAGCAGACAATGAGCAGTTCTTC.

This rearrangement joins TRBV19 to TRBJ2-5, with D tentatively TRBD2 (6 bases). The germline CDR1 and CDR2 sequences are LNHDA and SQIVND (reference sequence). The CDR3 is 15 amino acids. V shed 5 bases and J shed 1 base, with 14 bases lying between them. CDR3 loop: CASSPLGGLQETQYF. In DNA form, the CDR3 reads TGTGCCAGTAGTCCGCTCGGGGGACTCCAAGAGACCCAGTACTTC.

The V and J genes are TRBV6-4 and TRBJ1-5; 11 bases agree with TRBD1. The germline V gene encodes CDR1 MRHNA and CDR2 SNTAGT. V dropped 2 bases and J dropped 0; count of bases not matched to a gene: 12. The CDR3 length is 20 residues. Here the CDR3 reads CASSDRTGGVEGDSNQPQHF. The CDR3, as DNA: TGTGCCAGCAGTGACCGGACAGGGGGCGTGGAGGGGGATAGCAATCAGCCCCAGCATTTT.

The chain employs TRBV5-1 and TRBJ1-4; 8 positions match TRBD1. The CDR3 has 12 amino acids. CDR1 and CDR2 from the germline V gene are SGHRS and YFSETQ. The V gene end was trimmed by 5 bases and the J gene end by 6 bases; junction bases not matched to a gene: 0. CDR3 coding DNA: TGCGCCAGCAGACAGGGGGATGAAAAACTGTTTTTT. Translating gives CASRQGDEKLFF.

The CDR3 DNA reads TGCAGCGTTGATAGTGGGAGCTCCTACAATGAGCAGTTCTTC. It specifies CSVDSGSSYNEQFF. The chain is built from TRBV29-1 and TRBJ2-1; maybe TRBD2 (5 bases). Germline CDR1 SQVTM, CDR2 ANQGSEA. The CDR3 spans 14 residues. The V end was cut by 3 bases, the J end by 0 bases, with 9 bases between.

This clone was observed once. The genes are TRBV6-5 and TRBJ1-1; possible D gene TRBD1, 6 bases. V lost 6 bases and J 2 bases, leaving 13 bases between the germline ends. The CDR3 sequence is 14 residues long. Germline CDR1 is MNHEY and CDR2 is SVGAGI. The CDR3 is CASRKRTANTEAFF. In DNA, the CDR3 is TGTGCCAGCAGAAAACGGACAGCCAACACTGAAGCTTTCTTT.

The chain links TRBV18 to TRBJ2-7; 9 nucleotides agree with TRBD2. The CDR3 covers 18 residues. CDR1 KGHSH and CDR2 LQKENI come from the germline V gene. Germline trimming cut 3 bases from V and 0 bases from J; bases unmatched to any gene: 12. The CDR3 loop is CASSPTSGPLRSSYEQYF. The CDR3 region has the DNA TGTGCCAGCTCACCGACTAGCGGACCCCTTAGGAGCTCCTACGAGCAGTACTTC.

V is TRBV27 and J is TRBJ1-1; no clear D. The germline V and J ends were trimmed by 7 bases and 0 bases, with 9 bases remaining between them. This CDR3 region has 13 residues. Germline V CDR1 and CDR2: MNHEY, SMNVEV (reference sequence). The chain's CDR3 is CASTLHLNTEAFF. The DNA of the CDR3 is TGTGCCAGCACACTCCATTTGAACACTGAAGCTTTCTTT.

The V gene is TRBV7-2, the J gene TRBJ2-1; TRBD1 is a possible D gene (5 bases). The CDR3 extends over 15 amino acids. V dropped 5 bases and J dropped 1 base, with 12 bases sitting between them. CDR1 and CDR2 (germline): SGHTA, FQGNSA. CDR3 sequence (DNA): TGTGCCAGCAGCCCGACCAGGGTATCCTACAATGAGCAGTTCTTC. Translating gives CASSPTRVSYNEQFF.

This clone turned up a few times. The genes are TRBV27 and TRBJ1-2; 7 positions match TRBD1. The CDR3 spans 14 residues. V lost 0 bases to trimming and J lost 6 bases; unmatched junction nucleotides: 4. Germline V lookup: CDR1 MNHEY, CDR2 SMNVEV (reference sequence). CDR3 sequence (DNA): TGTGCCAGCAGTTTATCTCGGAGGGGGCATGGCTACACCTTC. Amino acids: CASSLSRRGHGYTF.